This is a list of T cell receptor beta chains from one sample in a study of cytomegalovirus exposure and HLA in healthy donors. Data came from immunoSEQ multiplex PCR; TCRdb stores just in-frame clones and leaves some out. The table lists fewer than 400,000 clones, roughly 89% of them singletons, with 0.75% to 0.85% in the top ten. Sequenced sample: PBMCs. These receptors were taken from a woman aged 18-29 years in good health and CMV-seronegative. Each CDR3 is given with its conserved first and last residue. D genes are given only for firm matches. Only some rows state a clone size, as once, few, many or a class for expanded clones.

>TRBD1|TRBV19|TRBJ2-7|.
TGTGCCAGTAGTGCTGGGACAGGGGGACGGTACGAGCAGTACTTC
CASSAGTGGRYEQYF
>.|TRBV2|TRBJ2-1|.
TGTGCCAGCAAGGAGCTAGACCCCATCGTTAATGAGCAGTTCTTC
CASKELDPIVNEQFF
>TRBD2|TRBV7-2|TRBJ2-1|.
TGTGCCAGCAGCTTAGAACTAGCGGGAGGCGAGCAGTTCTTC
CASSLELAGGEQFF
>.|TRBV19|TRBJ1-5|.
TGTGCCAGTAGTATAGATATGCGCAGGCCGAATCAGCCCCAGCATTTT
CASSIDMRRPNQPQHF
>TRBD1|TRBV2|TRBJ2-1|.
TGTGCCTGCAACCGGGACAGTTACAATGAGCAGTTCTTC
CACNRDSYNEQFF
>TRBD1|TRBV7-6|TRBJ2-1|.
TGTGCCAGCAGCTCCACGGACAGGGGGAGTTCTGAGCAGTTCTTC
CASSSTDRGSSEQFF
>.|TRBV28|TRBJ2-7|.
TGTGCCAGCAGTTTAGCCATGAGCTCCTACGAGCAGTACTTC
CASSLAMSSYEQYF
>.|TRBV19|TRBJ2-7|.
TGTGCCAGTAGTATTGCGGACGAGCAGTACTTC
CASSIADEQYF
>.|TRBV27|TRBJ2-7|.
TGTGCCAGCAGTTCGACTGTGCCCTACGAGCAGTACTTC
CASSSTVPYEQYF
>TRBD1|TRBV4-1|TRBJ1-1|.
TGCGCCAGCAGCCCTACTTACCAGGGGGCGAACACTGAAGCTTTCTTT
CASSPTYQGANTEAFF
>TRBD1|TRBV10-2|TRBJ2-7|few
TGCGCCACGAACCCCGGGCAGGGGGCCCACTACGAGCAGTACTTC
CATNPGQGAHYEQYF
>.|TRBV27|TRBJ2-7|.
TGTGCCAGCAGTTTATCCCCCAGCTACGAGCAGTACTTC
CASSLSPSYEQYF
>TRBD1|TRBV19|TRBJ2-7|.
TGTGCCAGTAGCGCACCTCCGGGACAGGGCCGCTACGAGCAGTACTTC
CASSAPPGQGRYEQYF
>.|TRBV7-2|TRBJ1-1|.
TGTGCCAGCAGCTTATATGACACTGAAGCTTTCTTT
CASSLYDTEAFF
>.|TRBV7-2|TRBJ1-5|once
TGTGCCAGCAGCTTAGCAGGGAGTCGTCAGCCCCAGCATTTT
CASSLAGSRQPQHF
>.|TRBV7-3|TRBJ2-1|.
TGTGCCAGCAGCCAACCCAATGCCGGTGAGCAGTTCTTC
CASSQPNAGEQFF
>.|TRBV28|TRBJ1-5|.
TGTGCCAGCAGCTATTTGAGGGATCAGCCCCAGCATTTT
CASSYLRDQPQHF
>.|TRBV12-5|TRBJ1-1|.
TGTGCTAGTGGTTTGGTACTGGGGGAGGACACTGAAGCTTTCTTT
CASGLVLGEDTEAFF
>TRBD1|TRBV7-9|TRBJ1-5|.
TGTGCCAGCAGCCCCGGGGTTCGACAGGGGGTTAGGAGCAATCAGCCCCAGCATTTT
CASSPGVRQGVRSNQPQHF
>.|TRBV7-8|TRBJ1-5|.
TGTGCCAGCAGCACCCTCGGGGTCAACAATCAGCCCCAGCATTTT
CASSTLGVNNQPQHF
>TRBD1|TRBV5-6|TRBJ2-1|.
TGTGCCAGCAGCTTAAGGGGGCTCAGCTCCTACAATGAGCAGTTCTTC
CASSLRGLSSYNEQFF
>TRBD2|TRBV5-1|TRBJ2-1|once
TGCGCCAGCAGCTTGGGCCTAGCGGGAAACGAGCAGTTCTTC
CASSLGLAGNEQFF
>TRBD2|TRBV27|TRBJ2-1|.
TGTGCCAGCAGTTTAGAGTTTTACGGACTAGCGGGAGCGAATGAGCAGTTCTTC
CASSLEFYGLAGANEQFF
>.|TRBV4-1|TRBJ1-1|.
TGCGCCAGCAGCCAATGGGGGCGGAACACTGAAGCTTTCTTT
CASSQWGRNTEAFF
>TRBD1|TRBV28|TRBJ2-5|once
TGTGCCAGCAGGTCACAGGGGGAAGTGACCCAGTACTTC
CASRSQGEVTQYF
>.|TRBV12-1|TRBJ1-1|.
TGTGCCAGCAGCTCCCACAGGGGGCGCGGAGTGAACACTGAAGCTTTCTTT
CASSSHRGRGVNTEAFF
>TRBD1|TRBV2|TRBJ1-2|.
TGTGCCAGCAGTGACCTTGGACAGGGGAGTGGTGGCTACACCTTC
CASSDLGQGSGGYTF